This T cell receptor (beta chain) came from a study of blood T cell repertoires in COVID-19 (dated by TCRdb to 2018 to 2021). Background on the whole study: Collaborator samples came from the United States, Italy and Spain and covered acute and convalescent phases of COVID-19. The prospective study material was composed of cDNA or gDNA derived from T cells, B-cell-depleted T cells, or PBMCs. A de-identified subject ID, COVID-19 status, age in years and sex were almost always included in the sample metadata. Samples were obtained from the ongoing ImmuneRACE study (first 160 participants) and from 950 to 1,500 subjects provided by 6 global collaborators. Where HLA class I and class II types were available, the types were taken from metadata supplied by the sample provider, not from assay-based typing. The repertoires were released in a freely available public database meant as a resource for research on the immune response to SARS-CoV-2. The dataset comprised deeply sampled blood TCRbeta repertoires from subjects exposed to, actively infected with, or recovered from COVID-19. Results the study describes overall, beyond this receptor: The amount of clinical and demographic metadata varied by source and participant and was provided uncurated.

In regard to this clone: Its antigen has not been determined. No base quality information exists; no much larger clone differs at one position.

Including cysteine and phenylalanine, the CDR3 has 19 amino acids. Only the CDR3 DNA stays, 57 bases, in frame from base 1. The germline V and J ends show losses of 0 bases and 0 bases respectively, and no gene match explains 10 bases of the junction. For CDR1 and CDR2, the germline V gene (reference sequence) lists GTSNPN and SVGIG. The immunoSEQ Assay, a bias-controlled multiplex PCR, was used to amplify TCRbeta CDR3 regions from genomic DNA. The original methods were these. The number of nucleated cells in each sample was estimated by amplification of reference gene primers within the assay. Sequence reads were collapsed and filtered to measure the absolute abundance of every unique TCRbeta CDR3 rearrangement. For each sample, productive Simpson clonality was calculated by taking the square root of Simpson's diversity index across productive rearrangements. As stored in TCRdb, this immuneACCESS dataset retains in-frame rearrangements with V and J assigned. A fraction of the clones does not appear; measured against another copy, unresolved V genes explain less than half of the discrepancy, and the remainder lacks a known reason. The DNA gave D and trimming, while V, J and clone size come from that table. This sample has 200,000 to 250,000 clones in its table, and 70% to 90% of those were observed once. Jointly, the top ten make up around 8.8% of the sample.

Participants in the prospective study were enrolled through a virtual design, were aged about 18 to 90 years, and lived in 24 United States geographic areas. In the prospective study, participants were assigned to cohorts based on the clinical history participants reported in a screening survey and a study questionnaire. ImmuneRACE Cohort 3 recovered participants were defined by two consecutive negative NP/OP PCR tests, healthcare professional clearance, or symptom resolution. Mobile phlebotomists in the prospective study collected whole blood, serum and a nasopharyngeal or oropharyngeal swab from every participant. Over a roughly 2-month period, participants in the prospective study had the option of providing additional blood draws and questionnaires. Prospective study blood samples were shipped either frozen or at room temperature before DNA extraction.

The clonotype originates from a man aged 40-50 years who had recovered from COVID-19. Recombination joined TRBV30 with TRBJ1-6; TRBD1 aligns with 8 central bases. The sequencing sample was made of PBMCs or T cells enriched from blood (not recorded which). The CDR3 in this case is CAWSVLGRGQASYNSPLHF. At the DNA level, the sequence is TGTGCCTGGAGTGTATTAGGCAGGGGGCAGGCCTCCTATAATTCACCCCTCCACTTT.